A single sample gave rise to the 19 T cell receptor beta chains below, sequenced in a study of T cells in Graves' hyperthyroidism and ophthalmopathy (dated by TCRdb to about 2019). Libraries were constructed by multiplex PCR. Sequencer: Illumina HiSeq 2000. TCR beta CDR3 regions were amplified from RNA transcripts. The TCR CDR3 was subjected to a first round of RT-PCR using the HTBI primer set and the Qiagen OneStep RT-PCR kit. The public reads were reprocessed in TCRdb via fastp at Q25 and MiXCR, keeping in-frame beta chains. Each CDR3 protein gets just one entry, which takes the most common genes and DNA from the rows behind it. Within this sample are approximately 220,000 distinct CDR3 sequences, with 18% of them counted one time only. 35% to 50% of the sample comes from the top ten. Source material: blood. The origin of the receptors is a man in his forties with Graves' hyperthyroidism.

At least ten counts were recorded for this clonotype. This chain's CDR3 is CASSLPSSSGANVLTF. The CDR3, as DNA: TGCGCCAGCAGCTTACCGTCTAGCTCTGGGGCCAACGTCCTGACTTTC. The V and J genes are TRBV5-1 and TRBJ2-6; D is uncertain. The germline V gene has CDR1 SGHRS and CDR2 YFSETQ. The CDR3 contains 16 residues. V shed 2 bases and J shed 0 bases, with 9 bases lying between them.

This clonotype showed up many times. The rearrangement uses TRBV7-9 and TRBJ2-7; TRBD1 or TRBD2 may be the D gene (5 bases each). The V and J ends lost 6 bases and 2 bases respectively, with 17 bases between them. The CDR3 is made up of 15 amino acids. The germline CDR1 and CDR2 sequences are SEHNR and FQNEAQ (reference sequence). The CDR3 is CASSPPGTLTYEQYF. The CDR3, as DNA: TGTGCCAGCAGTCCCCCCGGGACCTTAACCTACGAGCAGTACTTC.

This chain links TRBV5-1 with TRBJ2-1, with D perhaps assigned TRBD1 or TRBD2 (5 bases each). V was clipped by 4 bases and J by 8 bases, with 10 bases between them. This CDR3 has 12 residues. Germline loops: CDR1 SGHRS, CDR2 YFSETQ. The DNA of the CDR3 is TGCGCCAGCAGCGCGAGGGGTGATGAGCAGTTCTTC. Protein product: CASSARGDEQFF.

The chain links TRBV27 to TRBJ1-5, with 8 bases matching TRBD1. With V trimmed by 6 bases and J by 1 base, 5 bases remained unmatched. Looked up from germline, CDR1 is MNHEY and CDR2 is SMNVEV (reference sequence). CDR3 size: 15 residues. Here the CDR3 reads CASRDRDPSNQPQHF. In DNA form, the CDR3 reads TGTGCCAGCAGGGACAGGGACCCGAGCAATCAGCCCCAGCATTTT.

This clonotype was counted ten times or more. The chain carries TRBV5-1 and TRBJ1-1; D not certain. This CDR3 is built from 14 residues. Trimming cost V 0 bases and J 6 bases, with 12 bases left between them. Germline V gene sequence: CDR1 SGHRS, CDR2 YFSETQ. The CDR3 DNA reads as TGCGCCAGCAGCTTGGCCTTTCGGGGAGCTGAAGCTTTCTTT. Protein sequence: CASSLAFRGAEAFF.

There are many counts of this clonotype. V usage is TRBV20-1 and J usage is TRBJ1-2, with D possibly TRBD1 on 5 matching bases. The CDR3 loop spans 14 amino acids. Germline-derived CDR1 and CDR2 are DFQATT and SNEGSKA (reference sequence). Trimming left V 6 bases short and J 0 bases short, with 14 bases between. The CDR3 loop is CSALTGPSNYGYTF. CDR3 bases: TGCAGTGCCCTGACGGGACCTTCTAACTATGGCTACACCTTC.

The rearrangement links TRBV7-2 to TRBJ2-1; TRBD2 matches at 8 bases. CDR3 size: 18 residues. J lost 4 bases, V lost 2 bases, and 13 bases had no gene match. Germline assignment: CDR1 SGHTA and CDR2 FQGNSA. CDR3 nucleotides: TGTGCCAGCAGCTTACACCGGACTAGCCAAGGCCCATACAATGAGCAGTTCTTC. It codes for CASSLHRTSQGPYNEQFF.

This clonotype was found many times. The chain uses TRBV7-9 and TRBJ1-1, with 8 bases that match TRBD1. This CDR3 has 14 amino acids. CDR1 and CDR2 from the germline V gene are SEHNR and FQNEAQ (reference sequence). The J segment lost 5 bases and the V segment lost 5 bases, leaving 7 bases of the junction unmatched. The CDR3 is CASSPRGRRTEAFF. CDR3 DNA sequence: TGTGCCAGCAGCCCCAGGGGGCGTAGGACTGAAGCTTTCTTT.

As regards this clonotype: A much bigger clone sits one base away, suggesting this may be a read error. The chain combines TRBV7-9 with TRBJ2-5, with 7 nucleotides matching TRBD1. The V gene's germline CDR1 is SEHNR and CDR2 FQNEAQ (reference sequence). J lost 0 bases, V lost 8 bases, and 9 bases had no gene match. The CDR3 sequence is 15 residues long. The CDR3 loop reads CASGEEQGHQETQYF. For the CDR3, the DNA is TGTGCCAGCGGGGAAGAACAGGGGCACCAAGAGACCCAGTACTTC.

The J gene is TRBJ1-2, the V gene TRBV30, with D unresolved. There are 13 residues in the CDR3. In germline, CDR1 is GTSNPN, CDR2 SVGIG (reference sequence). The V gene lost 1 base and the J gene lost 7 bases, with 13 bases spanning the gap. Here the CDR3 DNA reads TGTGCCTGGAGTGAGGCAACGGGAGGTGGCTACACCTTC. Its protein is CAWSEATGGGYTF.

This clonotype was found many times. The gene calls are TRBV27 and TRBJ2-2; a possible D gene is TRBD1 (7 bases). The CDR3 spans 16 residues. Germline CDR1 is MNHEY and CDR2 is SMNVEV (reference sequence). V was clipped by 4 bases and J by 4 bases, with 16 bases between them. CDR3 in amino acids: CASSSLGGTATGELFF. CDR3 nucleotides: TGTGCCAGCAGTTCCCTGGGCGGGACAGCCACCGGGGAGCTGTTTTTT.

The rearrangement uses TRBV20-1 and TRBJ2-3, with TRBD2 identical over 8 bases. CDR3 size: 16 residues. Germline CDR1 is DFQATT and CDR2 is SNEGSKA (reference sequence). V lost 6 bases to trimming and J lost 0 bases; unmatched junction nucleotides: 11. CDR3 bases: TGCAGTGCCCGCCCGGATGGCGGGGGGAGCACAGATACGCAGTATTTT. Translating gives CSARPDGGGSTDTQYF.

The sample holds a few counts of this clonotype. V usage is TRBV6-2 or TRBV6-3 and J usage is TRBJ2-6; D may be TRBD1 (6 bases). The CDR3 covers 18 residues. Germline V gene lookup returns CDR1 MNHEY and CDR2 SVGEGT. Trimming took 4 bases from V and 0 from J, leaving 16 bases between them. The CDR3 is CASSWGTGTNSGANVLTF. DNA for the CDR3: TGTGCCAGCAGTTGGGGTACCGGGACAAACTCTGGGGCCAACGTCCTGACTTTC.

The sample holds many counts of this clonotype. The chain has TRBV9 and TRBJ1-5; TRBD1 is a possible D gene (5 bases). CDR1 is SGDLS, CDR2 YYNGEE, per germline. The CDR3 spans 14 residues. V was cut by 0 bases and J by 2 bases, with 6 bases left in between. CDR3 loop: CASSVGGGNQPQHF. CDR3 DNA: TGTGCCAGCAGCGTAGGAGGGGGCAATCAGCCCCAGCATTTT.

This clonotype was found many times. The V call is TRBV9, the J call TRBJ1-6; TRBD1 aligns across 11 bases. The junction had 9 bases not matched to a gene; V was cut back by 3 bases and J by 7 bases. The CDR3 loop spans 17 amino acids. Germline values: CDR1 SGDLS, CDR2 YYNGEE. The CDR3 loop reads CASSGREGQGENSPLHF. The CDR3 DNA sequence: TGTGCCAGCAGCGGGAGAGAGGGACAGGGGGAGAATTCACCCCTCCACTTT.

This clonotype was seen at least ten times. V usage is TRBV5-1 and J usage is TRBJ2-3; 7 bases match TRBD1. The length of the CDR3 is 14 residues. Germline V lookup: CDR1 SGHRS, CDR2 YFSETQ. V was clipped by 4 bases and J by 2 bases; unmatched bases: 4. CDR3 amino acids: CASSKGTDTDTQYF. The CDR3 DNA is TGCGCCAGCAGCAAGGGGACAGACACAGATACGCAGTATTTT.

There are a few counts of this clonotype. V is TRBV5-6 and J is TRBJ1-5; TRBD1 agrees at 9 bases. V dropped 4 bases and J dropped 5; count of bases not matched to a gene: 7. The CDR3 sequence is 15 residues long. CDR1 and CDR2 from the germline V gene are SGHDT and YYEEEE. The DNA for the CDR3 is TGTGCCAGCAGCCTGGGGACAGGGAAGCATCAGCCCCAGCATTTT. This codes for CASSLGTGKHQPQHF.

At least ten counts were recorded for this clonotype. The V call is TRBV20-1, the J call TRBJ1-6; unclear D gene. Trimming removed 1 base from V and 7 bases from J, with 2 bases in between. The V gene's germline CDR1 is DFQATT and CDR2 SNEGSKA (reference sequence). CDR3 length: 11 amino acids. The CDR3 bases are TGCAGTGCTAGAGCGAATTCACCCCTCCACTTT. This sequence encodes CSARANSPLHF.

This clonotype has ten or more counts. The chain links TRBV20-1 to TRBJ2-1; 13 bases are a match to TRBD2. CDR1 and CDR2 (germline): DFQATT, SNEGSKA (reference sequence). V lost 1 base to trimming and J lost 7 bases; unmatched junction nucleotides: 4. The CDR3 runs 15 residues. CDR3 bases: TGCAGTGCTAGAGGGGGACTAGCGGGGAAGAATGAGCAGTTCTTC. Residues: CSARGGLAGKNEQFF.